This note documents a single T cell receptor beta chain sequence. Its specificity is not known. Repertoires were generated with immunoSEQ multiplex PCR, while TCRdb's copy carries only in-frame clones and drops some. The sample shows approximately 350,000 clones, 87% of them seen only once. Stated treatment: about 20 received Ad26.COV2.S at low or high dose, single or two shots; about 5 received placebo; per-sample allocation not given. The samples were gathered on day 63 after the first injection of vaccine or placebo. With V trimmed by 2 bases and J by 6 bases, 7 bases remained unmatched. CDR3 size: 14 residues. The germline CDR1 and CDR2 sequences are GTSNPN and SVGIG (reference sequence). The record originates from a study of Ad26.COV2.S vaccination and SARS-CoV-2 variants. Whole-study findings and limits: Once vaccination had occurred, spike-specific CD8+ and CD4+ T cell responses reportedly showed substantial breadth.

This receptor was identified in a person between 18 and 59 years old who received the Ad26.COV2.S COVID-19 vaccine or a placebo. The source was peripheral blood, collected in a trial of Ad26.COV2.S vaccine versus placebo. The J gene is TRBJ1-5, the V gene TRBV30; 7 bases match TRBD1. This CDR3 is CAWSPGGGLQPQHF. The CDR3 bases are TGTGCCTGGAGTCCAGGAGGGGGCCTTCAGCCCCAGCATTTT. The whole variable domain, remainder taken from reference TRBV30 and TRBJ1-5, is SQTIHQWPATLVQPVGSPLSLECTVEGTSNPNLYWYRQAAGRGLQLLFYSVGIGQISSEVPQNLSASRPQDRQFILSSKKLLLSDSGFYLCAWSPGGGLQPQHFGDGTRLSIL.